Below, 21 T cell receptor beta chains from the same sample are listed, as sequenced in a study of cytomegalovirus exposure and HLA in healthy donors. The primer mix had 60 Vbeta and 13 Jbeta primers. This table comes from immunoSEQ multiplex PCR, and its TCRdb copy is limited to in-frame clones, with some not included. Its clone listing holds around 130,000 clones. Sequencing was done on a sample of PBMCs. The receptor source for this set is a middle-aged woman in good health and CMV-seronegative.

The chain employs TRBV18 and TRBJ1-5; TRBD1 might be the D (5 bases). Looked up from germline, CDR1 is KGHSH and CDR2 is LQKENI. V lost 3 bases and J 0 bases, leaving 15 bases between the germline ends. The CDR3 spans 17 residues. The CDR3 reads CASSPDRDSNSNQPQHF. The CDR3, as DNA: TGTGCCAGCTCACCTGACCGGGACTCAAATAGCAATCAGCCCCAGCATTTT. Looking up the rest from reference TRBV18 and TRBJ1-5 gives the full variable domain: NAGVMQNPRHLVRRRGQEARLRCSPMKGHSHVYWYRQLPEEGLKFMVYLQKENIIDESGMPKERFSAEFPKEGPSILRIQQVVRGDSAAYFCASSPDRDSNSNQPQHFGDGTRLSIL.

V is TRBV20-1 and J is TRBJ1-2; D remains unclear. The V end lost 5 bases, the J end lost 6 bases, and 10 bases lay between the germline ends. This CDR3 has 11 amino acids. Germline CDR1 is DFQATT and CDR2 is SNEGSKA (reference sequence). The CDR3 spells CSARVINGYTF. CDR3 bases: TGCAGTGCTCGGGTGATAAATGGCTACACCTTC.

The genes are TRBV2 and TRBJ1-2, with D uncertain. The CDR3 length is 14 residues. V was trimmed by 1 base and J by 8 bases, leaving 14 bases between them. Germline V CDR1 and CDR2: SNHLY, FYNNEI. This CDR3 is CASSEESRAEGYTF. The CDR3 bases are TGTGCCAGCAGTGAAGAGTCCCGTGCGGAGGGCTACACCTTC.

The chain employs TRBV10-3 and TRBJ2-7, with D possibly matching TRBD1 (6 bases). The CDR3 sequence is 14 residues long. In germline, CDR1 is ENHRY, CDR2 SYGVKD. With 2 bases removed from V and 8 bases from J, the gap between germline ends came to 16 bases. CDR3 nucleotide sequence: TGTGCCATCAGTGAGACGGGACACCCTAGGAAGCAGTACTTC. This translates into CAISETGHPRKQYF.

The gene calls are TRBV7-3 and TRBJ1-2, with 9 bases identical to TRBD1. Germline CDR1 is SGHTA and CDR2 is FQGTGA. The CDR3 length is 13 residues. Unmatched junction bases numbered 2, after V lost 5 bases and J lost 4 bases. CDR3: CASSAGQGYGYTF. The CDR3 DNA reads as TGTGCCAGCAGCGCGGGACAGGGCTATGGCTACACCTTC.

The chain combines TRBV2 with TRBJ2-3; 12 nucleotides match TRBD2. CDR3 length equals 16 residues. Germline CDR1 is SNHLY and CDR2 is FYNNEI. J lost 6 bases, V lost 5 bases, and 9 bases had no gene match. The CDR3 here is CASSSPSGGARDTQYF. CDR3 DNA sequence: TGTGCCAGCAGTTCCCCTAGCGGGGGGGCCAGGGATACGCAGTATTTT. The whole variable domain, filled in from reference TRBV2 and TRBJ2-3, reads EPEVTQTPSHQVTQMGQEVILRCVPISNHLYFYWYRQILGQKVEFLVSFYNNEISEKSEIFDDQFSVERPDGSNFTLKIRSTKLEDSAMYFCASSSPSGGARDTQYFGPGTRLTVL.

This chain links TRBV19 with TRBJ1-5; D remains ambiguous. The V and J ends lost 0 bases and 7 bases respectively, with 10 bases between them. This CDR3 region has 14 residues. The germline V gene encodes CDR1 LNHDA and CDR2 SQIVND (reference sequence). The CDR3 sequence is CASSIDPLPQPQHF. Written as DNA, the CDR3 is TGTGCCAGTAGTATAGATCCCCTACCACAGCCCCAGCATTTT.

Details on this clone: The sample carries other DNA sequences with the same CDR3. The J gene is TRBJ1-1, the V gene TRBV18; 7 bases agree with TRBD1. The CDR3 extends over 13 amino acids. Germline loops: CDR1 KGHSH, CDR2 LQKENI. Trimming at V came to 3 bases and at J to 3 bases, leaving 1 base not matched to a gene. Written as DNA, the CDR3 is TGTGCCAGCTCACCCGGACAGGACACTGAAGCTTTCTTT. Its protein product is CASSPGQDTEAFF.

V is TRBV10-2 and J is TRBJ1-3; possible D gene TRBD1, 6 bases. The CDR3 runs to 18 residues. Trimming took off 4 bases at V and 3 bases at J, with 22 bases between the two ends. Germline assignment: CDR1 WSHSY and CDR2 SAAADI. DNA for the CDR3: TGCGCCAGCAGTGTGGACAGAGAAAGATTAATCGATGGAAACACCATATATTTT. Amino acids: CASSVDRERLIDGNTIYF.

The chain joins TRBV27 to TRBJ2-6; the D gene is possibly TRBD1 (5 bases). Germline CDR1 is MNHEY and CDR2 is SMNVEV (reference sequence). CDR3 length: 15 residues. Trimming cost V 5 bases and J 1 base, with 9 bases left between them. Here the CDR3 reads CASSPGHSGANVLTF. The CDR3, as DNA: TGTGCCAGCAGTCCCGGACATTCTGGGGCCAACGTCCTGACTTTC.

This rearrangement joins TRBV28 to TRBJ2-5, with 11 bases identical to TRBD1. There are 16 residues in the CDR3. V lost 5 bases, J lost 5 bases, and 10 bases stayed unmatched. Germline V gives CDR1 MDHEN, CDR2 SYDVKM. As DNA, the CDR3 is TGTGCCAGCAGTCCCTCGAGGACAGGGGGCTTTGAGACCCAGTACTTC. Its translation: CASSPSRTGGFETQYF.

J is TRBJ2-2 and V is TRBV7-2; maybe TRBD2 (6 bases). The CDR3 spans 13 residues. Looked up from germline, CDR1 is SGHTA and CDR2 is FQGNSA. The V end was cut by 3 bases, the J end by 6 bases, with 8 bases between. CDR3: CASSFSSAGELFF. The DNA for the CDR3 is TGTGCCAGCAGCTTCTCTAGCGCCGGGGAGCTGTTTTTT.

The chain is built from TRBV11-2 and TRBJ2-7; D not resolved. Germline CDR1 and CDR2: SGHAT and FQNNGV. Trimming removed 5 bases from V and 4 bases from J, with 9 bases in between. The CDR3 is 12 residues long. The CDR3 protein is CASSRTRYEQYF. In DNA, the CDR3 is TGTGCCAGCAGCCGCACGAGGTACGAGCAGTACTTC.

This chain joins TRBV20-1 and TRBJ2-3; D call uncertain. Germline-derived CDR1 and CDR2 are DFQATT and SNEGSKA (reference sequence). The CDR3 consists of 11 residues. The ends were cut back, 6 bases at V and 9 bases at J, with 13 bases in the middle. The CDR3 sequence: CSAWSGNTQYF. CDR3 DNA: TGCAGTGCCTGGAGTGGTAACACGCAGTATTTT.

V usage is TRBV7-3 and J usage is TRBJ2-5; the D gene is possibly TRBD2 (5 bases). The CDR3 has 13 residues. V dropped 1 base and J dropped 3 bases, with 6 bases sitting between them. The germline CDR1 and CDR2 sequences are SGHTA and FQGTGA. The CDR3 sequence is CASSLRGKETQYF. DNA of the CDR3: TGTGCCAGCAGCTTAAGAGGGAAAGAGACCCAGTACTTC.

This chain connects TRBV5-4 to TRBJ2-3; 7 bases are a match to TRBD1. In germline, CDR1 is SGHNT, CDR2 YYREEE (reference sequence). The CDR3 totals 14 residues. With 9 bases clipped from V and 2 bases from J, the junction kept 9 bases outside the gene matches. CDR3 loop: CAILEGGPTDTQYF. In DNA form, the CDR3 reads TGTGCCATCCTCGAAGGGGGCCCCACAGATACGCAGTATTTT.

The rearrangement joins TRBV9 to TRBJ2-5, with 10 nucleotides matching TRBD2. The CDR3 has 16 amino acids. V was clipped by 4 bases and J by 1 base; unmatched bases: 7. CDR1 and CDR2 from the germline V gene are SGDLS and YYNGEE. The CDR3 nucleotides are TGTGCCAGCAGCACCAGGACTAGCGGAAGCCAAGAGACCCAGTACTTC. The encoded protein is CASSTRTSGSQETQYF. The variable domain in full, completed from reference TRBV9 and TRBJ2-5, reads DSGVTQTPKHLITATGQRVTLRCSPRSGDLSVYWYQQSLDQGLQFLIQYYNGEERAKGNILERFSAQQFPDLHSELNLSSLELGDSALYFCASSTRTSGSQETQYFGPGTRLLVL.

The CDR3 sequence: CASSPRGGALNQPQHF. The CDR3 region has the DNA TGTGCCAGCTCACCAAGGGGGGGGGCCTTAAATCAGCCCCAGCATTTT. J is TRBJ1-5 and V is TRBV18; a possible D gene is TRBD1 (6 bases). CDR1 is KGHSH, CDR2 LQKENI, per germline. The CDR3 runs to 16 residues. Trimming pared 2 bases from V and 4 bases from J, leaving 15 bases between. The whole variable domain, remainder taken from reference TRBV18 and TRBJ1-5, is NAGVMQNPRHLVRRRGQEARLRCSPMKGHSHVYWYRQLPEEGLKFMVYLQKENIIDESGMPKERFSAEFPKEGPSILRIQQVVRGDSAAYFCASSPRGGALNQPQHFGDGTRLSIL.

The chain couples TRBV2 to TRBJ2-4; possible D gene TRBD1, 5 bases. Germline CDR1 SNHLY, CDR2 FYNNEI. The CDR3 covers 14 residues. The ends were cut back, 3 bases at V and 8 bases at J, with 14 bases in the middle. The CDR3 is CASSEGQGGDIQYF. As DNA, the CDR3 is TGTGCCAGCAGTGAGGGGCAGGGTGGGGACATTCAGTACTTC.

The chain carries TRBV27 and TRBJ2-7; 16 bases line up with TRBD2. Germline CDR1 MNHEY, CDR2 SMNVEV (reference sequence). This CDR3 has 16 amino acids. Losses at the gene ends were 3 bases for V and 7 bases for J; bases not matched to a gene: 6. The CDR3 is CASSLGLAGGRVEQYF. The CDR3 coding sequence is TGTGCCAGCAGTTTGGGACTAGCGGGGGGGCGAGTAGAGCAGTACTTC.

The chain recombines TRBV5-6 with TRBJ1-5; 8 nucleotides align to TRBD1. This CDR3 comprises 16 residues. Germline V CDR1 and CDR2: SGHDT, YYEEEE. V shed 0 bases, J shed 7 bases, and the junction held 9 bases outside the gene matches. The CDR3 bases are TGTGCCAGCAGCTTGGGTGGCCTTTCAGGGGGCCAGCCCCAGCATTTT. It translates to CASSLGGLSGGQPQHF.